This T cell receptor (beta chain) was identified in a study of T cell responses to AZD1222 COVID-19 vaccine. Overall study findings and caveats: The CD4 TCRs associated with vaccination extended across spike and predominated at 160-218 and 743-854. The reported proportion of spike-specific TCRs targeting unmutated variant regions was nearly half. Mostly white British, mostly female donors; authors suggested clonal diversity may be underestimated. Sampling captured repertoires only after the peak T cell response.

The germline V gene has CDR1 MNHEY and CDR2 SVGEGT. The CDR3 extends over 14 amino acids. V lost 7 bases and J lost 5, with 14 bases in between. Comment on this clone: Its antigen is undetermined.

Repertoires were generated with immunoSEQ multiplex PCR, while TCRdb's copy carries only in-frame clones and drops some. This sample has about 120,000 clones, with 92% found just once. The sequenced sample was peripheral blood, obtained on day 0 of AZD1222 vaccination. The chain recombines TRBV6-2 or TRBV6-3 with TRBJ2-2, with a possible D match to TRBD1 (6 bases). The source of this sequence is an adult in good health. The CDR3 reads CASTPTGYTGELFF. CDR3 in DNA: TGTGCCAGCACCCCGACAGGATATACCGGGGAGCTGTTTTTT.